The 2 T cell receptor beta chains given below trace back to one sample, sequenced in a study of spatial heterogeneity in lung cancer. Using its own MiXCR run on the 5' RACE reads, TCRdb lists one record per CDR3 protein. This sample has around 15,000 distinct CDR3 sequences, with 7.9% found just once. Specified time point: sample taken at primary tumor resection. Researchers sequenced whole RNA taken from tumor, nontumor lung or frozen PBMC without sorting. Material: PBMCs, obtained at surgery. Every receptor here comes from a female donor with early-stage non-small cell lung cancer.

The rearrangement joins TRBV7-9 to TRBJ2-2, with D perhaps matching TRBD2 (6 bases). The germline CDR1 and CDR2 sequences are SEHNR and FQNEAQ (reference sequence). The CDR3 has 13 amino acids. V lost 5 bases and J lost 5, with 9 bases in between. This chain's CDR3 is CASSQGGTGELFF. In DNA form, the CDR3 reads TGTGCCAGCAGCCAGGGAGGTACCGGGGAGCTGTTTTTT.

Comments on this clonotype: This may come from a read error, since a much larger clone is one base off. The chain employs TRBV30 and TRBJ2-5; 7 bases map to TRBD2. CDR1 and CDR2 (germline): GTSNPN, SVGIG (reference sequence). CDR3 length equals 13 residues. In nucleotides, the CDR3 is TGTGCCCGGAGTGTAGGGGAGGGAGAGACCCAGTACTTC. It is translated as CARSVGEGETQYF.